Listed below are T cell receptor beta chains from one sample, sequenced in a study of human T cells and chemical hapten exposure. TCRdb reprocessed the RACE reads with MiXCR, giving one entry per CDR3 protein. The repertoire has fewer than 500,000 distinct CDR3 sequences, about 4.4% of them found once; the top ten carry 2% to 2.5%. This specimen consisted of whole blood, obtained in connection with sensitization to the hapten diphenylcyclopropenone (DPC). Every receptor here comes from a woman aged 50 to 60 with alopecia areata. Some clones in this sample may be carry-over from other donors' samples. CDR3s include the opening cysteine and the closing phenylalanine or tryptophan. A D gene is named only where the DNA matches it firmly. Expanded clones are given a class, and other clones once, few, many or no size at all.

j_gene: TRBJ2-7
d_gene: NA
abundance: many
v_gene: TRBV16
CDR3aa: CASSQSSREQYF
CDR3nt: TGTGCCAGCAGCCAATCCAGCCGCGAGCAGTACTTC

j_gene: TRBJ1-1
d_gene: TRBD1
abundance: few
v_gene: TRBV12-3/TRBV12-4
CDR3aa: CASSLKGADTEAFF
CDR3nt: TGTGCCAGCAGTTTAAAGGGGGCGGACACTGAAGCTTTCTTT

j_gene: TRBJ2-3
d_gene: TRBD2
abundance: many
v_gene: TRBV7-2
CDR3aa: CASSLDASGEGRSQYF
CDR3nt: TGTGCCAGCAGCTTAGATGCTAGCGGGGAGGGCCGATCGCAGTATTTT

j_gene: TRBJ2-2
d_gene: NA
abundance: NA
v_gene: TRBV4-3
CDR3aa: CASKGGGAGTGELFF
CDR3nt: TGCGCCAGCAAGGGAGGAGGGGCGGGAACCGGGGAGCTGTTTTTT

j_gene: TRBJ2-4
d_gene: NA
abundance: many
v_gene: TRBV20-1
CDR3aa: CSAIEKNIQYF
CDR3nt: TGCAGTGCTATCGAAAAAAACATTCAGTACTTC

j_gene: TRBJ2-7
d_gene: TRBD1
abundance: NA
v_gene: TRBV6-6
CDR3aa: CASRDRLYEQYF
CDR3nt: TGTGCCAGCCGGGACAGATTATACGAGCAGTACTTC

j_gene: TRBJ1-2
d_gene: TRBD1
abundance: many
v_gene: TRBV10-2
CDR3aa: CASRDYRGFNYGYTF
CDR3nt: TGCGCCAGCAGGGATTACAGGGGCTTTAACTATGGCTACACCTTC

j_gene: TRBJ2-7
d_gene: NA
abundance: many
v_gene: TRBV13
CDR3aa: CASRGEKAPYEQYF
CDR3nt: TGTGCCAGCAGGGGCGAGAAGGCACCCTACGAGCAGTACTTC

j_gene: TRBJ2-2
d_gene: TRBD2
abundance: many
v_gene: TRBV6-2/TRBV6-3
CDR3aa: CASSYPGLAANTGELFF
CDR3nt: TGTGCCAGCAGTTACCCGGGACTAGCGGCGAACACCGGGGAGCTGTTTTTT

j_gene: TRBJ2-1
d_gene: NA
abundance: many
v_gene: TRBV7-2
CDR3aa: CASSPDTGSYNEQFF
CDR3nt: TGTGCCAGCAGCCCCGACACGGGGTCCTACAATGAGCAGTTCTTC

j_gene: TRBJ2-7
d_gene: NA
abundance: many
v_gene: TRBV6-1
CDR3aa: CATHILTYEQYF
CDR3nt: TGTGCCACCCACATTCTGACCTACGAGCAGTACTTC

j_gene: TRBJ2-7
d_gene: NA
abundance: few
v_gene: TRBV5-6
CDR3aa: CASSSLGQSEQYF
CDR3nt: TGTGCCAGCAGCTCCTTGGGGCAGAGCGAGCAGTACTTC

j_gene: TRBJ1-2
d_gene: NA
abundance: NA
v_gene: TRBV11-2
CDR3aa: CASSLDPVNYGYTF
CDR3nt: TGTGCCAGCAGCTTAGATCCAGTTAACTATGGCTACACCTTC

j_gene: TRBJ2-5
d_gene: TRBD1
abundance: NA
v_gene: TRBV7-2
CDR3aa: CASSQQGAQETQYF
CDR3nt: TGTGCCAGCAGCCAACAGGGGGCTCAGGAGACCCAGTACTTC

j_gene: TRBJ1-4
d_gene: NA
abundance: many
v_gene: TRBV9
CDR3aa: CASSGEKLFF
CDR3nt: TGTGCCAGCAGCGGTGAAAAACTGTTTTTT

j_gene: TRBJ1-5
d_gene: TRBD1
abundance: many
v_gene: TRBV29-1
CDR3aa: CSGIEGALVNQPQHF
CDR3nt: TGCAGCGGTATTGAGGGGGCCCTTGTCAATCAGCCCCAGCATTTT

j_gene: TRBJ2-1
d_gene: TRBD2
abundance: many
v_gene: TRBV5-1
CDR3aa: CASSLIAGENYNEQFF
CDR3nt: TGCGCCAGCAGCTTAATAGCGGGAGAGAACTACAATGAGCAGTTCTTC

j_gene: TRBJ1-4
d_gene: NA
abundance: NA
v_gene: TRBV6-5
CDR3aa: CASSLESSNEKLFF
CDR3nt: TGTGCCAGCAGCTTGGAGAGCAGTAATGAAAAACTGTTTTTT

j_gene: TRBJ2-1
d_gene: TRBD2
abundance: many
v_gene: TRBV20-1
CDR3aa: CSARGASGVSPYNEQFF
CDR3nt: TGCAGTGCTAGGGGGGCTAGCGGGGTTTCCCCCTACAATGAGCAGTTCTTC

j_gene: TRBJ2-3
d_gene: TRBD2
abundance: NA
v_gene: TRBV14
CDR3aa: CASSPTGALAGGHPDTQYF
CDR3nt: TGTGCCAGCAGCCCCACAGGGGCCCTAGCGGGAGGGCACCCAGATACGCAGTATTTT

j_gene: TRBJ2-5
d_gene: NA
abundance: many
v_gene: TRBV13
CDR3aa: CASSLGSLTQETQYF
CDR3nt: TGTGCCAGCAGCTTAGGCTCACTTACTCAAGAGACCCAGTACTTC

j_gene: TRBJ2-5
d_gene: TRBD2
abundance: NA
v_gene: TRBV5-1
CDR3aa: CASSPGVSGGPEETQYF
CDR3nt: TGCGCCAGCAGCCCGGGGGTTAGCGGGGGCCCGGAGGAGACCCAGTACTTC

j_gene: TRBJ1-6
d_gene: NA
abundance: NA
v_gene: TRBV3-1
CDR3aa: CASSQEKNSPLHF
CDR3nt: TGTGCCAGCAGCCAAGAGAAGAATTCACCCCTCCACTTT

j_gene: TRBJ2-1
d_gene: NA
abundance: few
v_gene: TRBV3-1
CDR3aa: CASSQGRRALGEQFF
CDR3nt: TGTGCCAGCAGCCAAGGGCGACGGGCTCTGGGTGAGCAGTTCTTC

j_gene: TRBJ1-2
d_gene: NA
abundance: NA
v_gene: TRBV12-3/TRBV12-4
CDR3aa: CASSLQGMVNYGYTF
CDR3nt: TGTGCCAGCAGTTTGCAGGGTATGGTTAACTATGGCTACACCTTC

j_gene: TRBJ2-1
d_gene: NA
abundance: many
v_gene: TRBV27
CDR3aa: CASSSLASADLTFF
CDR3nt: TGTGCCAGCAGTTCTCTCGCGTCGGCCGATCTTACGTTCTTC